This entry features one T cell receptor beta chain sequence. CDR3 size: 15 residues. Germline V lookup: CDR1 SQVTM, CDR2 ANQGSEA. The J segment lost 6 bases and the V segment lost 6 bases, leaving 12 bases of the junction unmatched. This entry is derived from a study of control samples from healthy donors and cancer patients. Method: immunoSEQ multiplex PCR; TCRdb's copy keeps in-frame clones and lacks some. The sample shows about 140,000 clones, 92% of them seen only once. The sequenced sample consisted of blood. This TCR came from a man aged 25-45 years in good health. The chain combines TRBV29-1 with TRBJ2-2; TRBD2 agrees at 8 bases. CDR3 bases: TGCAGCGTAGGAACGCCGGGACTAGACGCCGGGGAGCTGTTTTTT. Translated, it gives CSVGTPGLDAGELFF.